The rows below give T cell receptor beta chains drawn from one sample of a study of shared clonotypes between healthy human individuals. Profiled with immunoSEQ multiplex PCR; TCRdb holds only in-frame clones, not every one. This sample yields roughly 2,000,000 clones, of which roughly 95% are seen a single time; about 1.7% belongs to the top ten. Sequenced sample: naive CD8+ T cells from PBMCs. These TCRs come from a young man in good health. Some clones in this sample may be carry-over from other donors' samples. Each CDR3 is given with its conserved first and last residue. The order of the fields is D gene, J gene, V gene, CDR3 protein, CDR3 DNA. A D gene is named only where the DNA matches it firmly.

D gene: .; J gene: TRBJ1-1; V gene: TRBV19; CDR3 protein: CASTLRGRTTEAFF; CDR3 DNA: TGTGCCAGTACCCTACGAGGCAGAACCACTGAAGCTTTCTTT
D gene: .; J gene: TRBJ2-5; V gene: TRBV11-3; CDR3 protein: CASSLSHPGATQYF; CDR3 DNA: TGTGCCAGCAGCTTATCCCATCCCGGGGCGACCCAGTACTTC
D gene: .; J gene: TRBJ1-1; V gene: TRBV11-2; CDR3 protein: CASSLWRETEAFF; CDR3 DNA: TGTGCCAGCAGCTTATGGAGGGAAACTGAAGCTTTCTTT
D gene: .; J gene: TRBJ2-1; V gene: TRBV5-1; CDR3 protein: CASSPYREVEQFF; CDR3 DNA: TGCGCCAGCAGCCCGTACAGGGAAGTAGAGCAGTTCTTC
D gene: .; J gene: TRBJ2-2; V gene: TRBV10-3; CDR3 protein: CAVGLGVTGELFF; CDR3 DNA: TGTGCCGTAGGACTGGGGGTGACCGGGGAGCTGTTTTTT
D gene: .; J gene: TRBJ2-5; V gene: TRBV14; CDR3 protein: CASSQDKLRVVPETQYF; CDR3 DNA: TGTGCCAGCAGCCAAGATAAGCTCAGAGTCGTCCCAGAGACCCAGTACTTC
D gene: .; J gene: TRBJ2-6; V gene: TRBV18; CDR3 protein: CASSPPTSGAGANVLTF; CDR3 DNA: TGTGCCAGCTCACCACCGACGTCAGGCGCTGGGGCCAACGTCCTGACTTTC
D gene: .; J gene: TRBJ1-1; V gene: TRBV29-1; CDR3 protein: CSVSPENTEAFF; CDR3 DNA: TGCAGCGTTTCCCCGGAGAACACTGAAGCTTTCTTT
D gene: .; J gene: TRBJ1-1; V gene: TRBV7-8; CDR3 protein: CASSPAGREGREAFF; CDR3 DNA: TGTGCCAGCAGCCCCGCCGGGCGGGAAGGGCGTGAAGCTTTCTTT
D gene: TRBD2; J gene: TRBJ2-1; V gene: TRBV27; CDR3 protein: CASSLSGAGGPDEQFF; CDR3 DNA: TGTGCCAGCAGTTTATCGGGAGCGGGAGGGCCGGATGAGCAGTTCTTC
D gene: TRBD2; J gene: TRBJ2-1; V gene: TRBV9; CDR3 protein: CASSHQREGGDEQFF; CDR3 DNA: TGTGCCAGCAGCCACCAGCGGGAGGGGGGCGATGAGCAGTTCTTC
D gene: .; J gene: TRBJ2-2; V gene: TRBV28; CDR3 protein: CASTSRVDNTGELFF; CDR3 DNA: TGTGCCAGCACCTCCCGGGTAGACAACACCGGGGAGCTGTTTTTT
D gene: TRBD1; J gene: TRBJ2-7; V gene: TRBV7-6; CDR3 protein: CASSSSGTGDYEQYF; CDR3 DNA: TGTGCCAGCAGCTCCTCGGGGACAGGGGACTACGAGCAGTACTTC
D gene: .; J gene: TRBJ1-2; V gene: TRBV28; CDR3 protein: CASSFAVVTYGYTF; CDR3 DNA: TGTGCCAGCAGTTTTGCTGTCGTAACATATGGCTACACCTTC
D gene: .; J gene: TRBJ2-7; V gene: TRBV29-1; CDR3 protein: CSVEDPGGRYEQYF; CDR3 DNA: TGCAGCGTTGAAGATCCCGGGGGCCGGTACGAGCAGTACTTC
D gene: TRBD1; J gene: TRBJ1-1; V gene: TRBV19; CDR3 protein: CASNFRDRGYTEAFF; CDR3 DNA: TGTGCCAGTAACTTCCGGGACAGGGGATACACTGAAGCTTTCTTT
D gene: .; J gene: TRBJ1-4; V gene: TRBV9; CDR3 protein: CASSSGLGGPNEKLFF; CDR3 DNA: TGTGCCAGCAGCAGCGGCTTGGGAGGACCTAATGAAAAACTGTTTTTT
D gene: .; J gene: TRBJ2-3; V gene: TRBV28; CDR3 protein: CASRGGSTDTQYF; CDR3 DNA: TGTGCCAGCCGGGGCGGGAGCACAGATACGCAGTATTTT
D gene: TRBD1; J gene: TRBJ2-7; V gene: TRBV27; CDR3 protein: CASSLVGQTFYEQYF; CDR3 DNA: TGTGCCAGCAGTTTAGTGGGACAGACCTTCTACGAGCAGTACTTC
D gene: .; J gene: TRBJ2-7; V gene: TRBV19; CDR3 protein: CATADSSYEQYF; CDR3 DNA: TGTGCCACTGCGGACAGCTCCTACGAGCAGTACTTC
D gene: .; J gene: TRBJ1-5; V gene: TRBV19; CDR3 protein: CASSIGRGRLIQPQHF; CDR3 DNA: TGTGCCAGTAGTATTGGCCGGGGACGGCTAATTCAGCCCCAGCATTTT